This entry features one T cell receptor beta chain sequence. Its specificity is not known. These data originate in a study of cytomegalovirus exposure and HLA in healthy donors. Overall study findings and caveats: There were reportedly fewer N-insertions in an Asian-associated ancestry cluster than the approximately 670-donor mean, in a later analysis. In a later analysis, several top co-occurrence clusters appeared linked to parvovirus B19, influenza, CMV and Epstein-Barr virus. Information on immune exposure was restricted to one variable (CMV serostatus).

Between the trimmed V and J ends, which lost 4 bases and 4 bases, there was a span of 13 bases. CDR3 size: 14 residues. In germline, CDR1 is SGHNT, CDR2 YYREEE (reference sequence). With 60 Vbeta and 13 Jbeta primers, the PCR was carried out. Authors' analysis steps: Later analysis identified approximately 80 million unique TCR beta chains, 10 million to 12 million shared. Using immunoSEQ multiplex PCR, the repertoire was profiled, and TCRdb retains in-frame clones only, with some absent. That table is the source of V, J and clone size, and D and trimming were worked out from the DNA. The sample shows roughly 180,000 clones, about four fifths of them seen only once.

Source material: PBMCs. This clonotype originated in a woman in her twenties or thirties in good health and CMV-seropositive. The V and J genes are TRBV5-4 and TRBJ2-3, with D possibly being TRBD2 (6 bases). CDR3 DNA sequence: TGTGCCAGCAGCACCGCTGGCGGGGCAGATACGCAGTATTTT. Its translation is CASSTAGGADTQYF.